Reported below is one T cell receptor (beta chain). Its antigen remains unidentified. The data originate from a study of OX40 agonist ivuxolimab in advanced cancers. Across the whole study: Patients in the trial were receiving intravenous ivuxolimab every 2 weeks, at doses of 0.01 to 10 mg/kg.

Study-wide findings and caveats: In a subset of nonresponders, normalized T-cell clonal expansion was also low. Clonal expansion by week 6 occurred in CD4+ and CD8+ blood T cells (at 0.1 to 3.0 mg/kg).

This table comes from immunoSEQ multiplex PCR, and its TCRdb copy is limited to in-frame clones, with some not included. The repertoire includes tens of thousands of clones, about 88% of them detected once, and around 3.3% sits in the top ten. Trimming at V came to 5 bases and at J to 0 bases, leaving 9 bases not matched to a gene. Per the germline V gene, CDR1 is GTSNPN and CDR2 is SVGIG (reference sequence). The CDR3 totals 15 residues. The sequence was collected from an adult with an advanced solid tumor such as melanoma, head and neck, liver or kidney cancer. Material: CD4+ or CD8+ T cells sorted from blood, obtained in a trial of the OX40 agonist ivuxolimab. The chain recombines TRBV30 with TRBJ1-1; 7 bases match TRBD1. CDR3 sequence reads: CAWGRQGGLNTEAFF. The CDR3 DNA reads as TGTGCCTGGGGGAGACAGGGAGGGTTGAACACTGAAGCTTTCTTT. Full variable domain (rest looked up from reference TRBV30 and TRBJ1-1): SQTIHQWPATLVQPVGSPLSLECTVEGTSNPNLYWYRQAAGRGLQLLFYSVGIGQISSEVPQNLSASRPQDRQFILSSKKLLLSDSGFYLCAWGRQGGLNTEAFFGQGTRLTVV.